These 31 T cell receptor beta chains were sequenced from one sample in a study of early T cells in non-severe SARS-CoV-2 infection. From the 5' RACE reads, TCRdb called clonotypes with MiXCR, one entry per CDR3 protein. Of 75,000 to 100,000 distinct CDR3 sequences listed, 16% were seen once; the top ten hold roughly 1.2%. Specimen: whole blood. The receptors originated from an adult who was a healthcare worker with PCR-confirmed SARS-CoV-2 infection or an uninfected control (not recorded which).

This clonotype was detected a few times. V and J are TRBV6-4 and TRBJ1-2; no firm D call. V lost 2 bases to trimming and J lost 4 bases, with 8 bases between them. Germline CDR1 MRHNA, CDR2 SNTAGT. CDR3 size: 13 residues. The CDR3 DNA reads TGTGCCAGCAGTGACGGTCAGAGCTATGGCTACACCTTC. Translation: CASSDGQSYGYTF.

This chain connects TRBV19 to TRBJ1-2; 9 nucleotides align to TRBD1. The CDR3 runs to 17 residues. With 5 bases clipped from V and 2 bases from J, the junction kept 12 bases outside the gene matches. Germline V CDR1 and CDR2: LNHDA, SQIVND (reference sequence). The CDR3: CASSPRTGANRNYGYTF. DNA for the CDR3: TGTGCCAGTAGTCCGCGGACAGGGGCGAATAGGAACTATGGCTACACCTTC.

This chain joins TRBV9 and TRBJ1-5; D is undetermined. CDR3 length: 14 residues. Germline V gives CDR1 SGDLS, CDR2 YYNGEE. Deletions cut 0 bases from V and 0 bases from J, with 4 bases between. Here the CDR3 reads CASSVGGSNQPQHF. The CDR3 region has the DNA TGTGCCAGCAGCGTAGGTGGTAGCAATCAGCCCCAGCATTTT.

This chain joins TRBV4-3 and TRBJ2-3, with 7 bases identical to TRBD2. V gave up 4 bases and J gave up 9 bases; unmatched junction bases: 13. This CDR3 is built from 15 residues. From germline, CDR1 is LGHNA and CDR2 YSLEER. CDR3 DNA: TGCGCCAGCAGCCGCGAAGCGGCTGGGACTATGACGCAGTATTTT. Translation gives CASSREAAGTMTQYF.

The chain couples TRBV6-2 or TRBV6-3 to TRBJ2-7; 11 positions agree with TRBD2. The CDR3 spans 15 residues. With V trimmed by 5 bases and J by 7 bases, 10 bases remained unmatched. Per the germline V gene, CDR1 is MNHEY and CDR2 is SVGEGT. The DNA for the CDR3 is TGTGCCAGCAGTCGAACTAGCGGGGGCCCCGGTGAGCAGTACTTC. Amino acid sequence: CASSRTSGGPGEQYF.

This clonotype turned up a few times. The chain uses TRBV6-5 and TRBJ2-3; D is undetermined. This CDR3 has 11 residues. The germline V gene encodes CDR1 MNHEY and CDR2 SVGAGI. The ends were cut back, 7 bases at V and 1 base at J, with 3 bases in the middle. CDR3: CASKGTDTQYF. The CDR3 nucleotides are TGTGCCAGCAAGGGCACAGATACGCAGTATTTT.

The chain joins TRBV5-1 to TRBJ1-4, with TRBD1 matching over 8 bases. This CDR3 region has 17 residues. V trimming: 4 bases; J trimming: 4 bases; junction bases outside the gene matches: 12. The germline V gene has CDR1 SGHRS and CDR2 YFSETQ. DNA for the CDR3: TGCGCCAGCAGCCGTGGACAGGGAAGGTTAAATAATGAAAAACTGTTTTTT. This sequence encodes CASSRGQGRLNNEKLFF.

V is TRBV7-6 and J is TRBJ1-3, with a weak D call TRBD1 (5 bases). The CDR3 is 16 residues long. V dropped 4 bases and J dropped 1 base, with 14 bases sitting between them. Germline V gene lookup returns CDR1 SGHVS and CDR2 FNYEAQ. The CDR3 DNA is TGTGCCAGCAGCTCGGAGGGGCCATCGTCTGGAAACACCATATATTTT. Translated, it gives CASSSEGPSSGNTIYF.

This clonotype counts as medium-sized (0.01 to 0.1%). The J gene is TRBJ2-1, the V gene TRBV28; 8 bases match TRBD2. CDR3 length equals 14 residues. Germline V CDR1 and CDR2: MDHEN, SYDVKM. With 7 bases clipped from V and 8 bases from J, the junction kept 10 bases outside the gene matches. DNA of the CDR3: TGTGCCAGCACCCGGGGGGGGACGGTGGATGAGCAGTTCTTC. This encodes CASTRGGTVDEQFF. The variable domain in full, completed from reference TRBV28 and TRBJ2-1, reads DVKVTQSSRYLVKRTGEKVFLECVQDMDHENMFWYRQDPGLGLRLIYFSYDVKMKEKGDIPEGYSVSREKKERFSLILESASTNQTSMYLCASTRGGTVDEQFFGPGTRLTVL.

This chain connects TRBV6-5 to TRBJ2-1; 13 nucleotides line up with TRBD2. Germline V gives CDR1 MNHEY, CDR2 SVGAGI. V gave up 5 bases and J gave up 7 bases; unmatched junction bases: 8. There are 16 residues in the CDR3. CDR3 amino acids: CASSGPLAGGSNEQFF. The CDR3, as DNA: TGTGCCAGCAGTGGACCACTAGCGGGAGGGAGTAATGAGCAGTTCTTC.

This clonotype was detected only a few times. The chain joins TRBV2 to TRBJ1-1, with D hard to call. There are 12 residues in the CDR3. Between the trimmed V and J ends, which lost 7 bases and 4 bases, there was a span of 10 bases. CDR1 SNHLY and CDR2 FYNNEI come from the germline V gene. The CDR3: CASIGEGTEAFF. For the CDR3, the DNA is TGTGCCAGCATCGGAGAGGGCACTGAAGCTTTCTTT.

V is TRBV5-1 and J is TRBJ2-1; TRBD2 agrees at 14 bases. CDR3 size: 17 residues. Looked up from germline, CDR1 is SGHRS and CDR2 is YFSETQ. V shed 5 bases, J shed 5 bases, and the junction held 9 bases outside the gene matches. CDR3 nucleotides: TGCGCCAGCAGGGCGACTAGCGGGAGGGCCCGTAACAATGAGCAGTTCTTC. The encoded protein is CASRATSGRARNNEQFF.

The table lists this clonotype with a few counts. The chain links TRBV20-1 to TRBJ2-7; 7 bases fit TRBD1. The germline V gene encodes CDR1 DFQATT and CDR2 SNEGSKA (reference sequence). V trimming: 3 bases; J trimming: 7 bases; junction bases outside the gene matches: 6. CDR3 size: 12 residues. This chain's CDR3 is CSASYRGREQYF. CDR3 DNA: TGCAGTGCTAGTTATAGGGGGCGGGAGCAGTACTTC.

This clonotype showed up just a few times. The V call is TRBV20-1, the J call TRBJ1-2; D perhaps matches TRBD1 (5 bases). This CDR3 region has 12 residues. The V gene lost 0 bases and the J gene lost 4 bases, with 6 bases spanning the gap. Germline CDR1 DFQATT, CDR2 SNEGSKA (reference sequence). CDR3 nucleotides: TGCAGTGCTAGAGATGGGGGCTATGGCTACACCTTC. This codes for CSARDGGYGYTF.

This clonotype was observed at least ten times. The chain is built from TRBV12-3 or TRBV12-4 and TRBJ2-1; 7 nucleotides agree with TRBD2. V was pared by 1 base and J by 3 bases, with 3 bases of the junction left unmatched. The CDR3 length is 15 residues. The DNA of the CDR3 is TGTGCCAGCAGTTTAGGGCTAGCGGACTACAATGAGCAGTTCTTC. This gives the protein CASSLGLADYNEQFF.

The rearrangement links TRBV19 to TRBJ1-5; 8 nucleotides match TRBD1. The V and J ends lost 6 bases and 4 bases, in that order; junction bases with no gene match: 2. Germline lookup yields CDR1 LNHDA and CDR2 SQIVND (reference sequence). This CDR3 is built from 13 residues. As DNA, the CDR3 is TGTGCCAGTAGGACAGGGGTGAATCAGCCCCAGCATTTT. This gives the protein CASRTGVNQPQHF.

This clonotype has a count of ten or more. The rearrangement joins TRBV7-2 to TRBJ2-1, with D perhaps TRBD1 (5 bases). V lost 5 bases and J lost 4, with 15 bases in between. The germline gives CDR1 SGHTA, CDR2 FQGNSA. The CDR3 spans 15 residues. The CDR3 protein is CASSLLGPQYNEQFF. CDR3 coding DNA: TGTGCCAGCAGCCTATTGGGGCCCCAGTACAATGAGCAGTTCTTC.

This chain uses TRBV4-3 with TRBJ2-1; 8 bases agree with TRBD2. J gave up 8 bases and V 1 base, and 10 bases lay outside the gene matches. The germline gives CDR1 LGHNA, CDR2 YSLEER. The CDR3 has 16 residues. The CDR3 here is CASSQALQREIHEQFF. Here the CDR3 DNA reads TGCGCCAGCAGCCAAGCTTTGCAGCGGGAGATTCATGAGCAGTTCTTC.

This sequence joins TRBV27 and TRBJ1-5, with D maybe TRBD1 (5 bases). Germline V CDR1 and CDR2: MNHEY, SMNVEV (reference sequence). Between the trimmed V and J ends, which lost 4 bases and 3 bases, there was a span of 13 bases. This CDR3 region has 15 residues. The CDR3 is CASSSTGANNQPQHF. CDR3 DNA: TGTGCCAGCAGTTCCACAGGAGCTAACAATCAGCCCCAGCATTTT.

This clonotype came up a few times. The chain has TRBV7-9 and TRBJ2-7; 10 bases map to TRBD1. Germline CDR1 is SEHNR and CDR2 is FQNEAQ (reference sequence). The V segment lost 5 bases and the J segment 3 bases; nucleotides outside the gene matches: 7. The CDR3 loop spans 15 amino acids. DNA for the CDR3: TGTGCCAGCAGCCGACAGGGGGCTAAGTTCTACGAGCAGTACTTC. Translating gives CASSRQGAKFYEQYF.

The genes are TRBV30 and TRBJ1-4; 8 bases line up with TRBD1. Germline V CDR1 and CDR2: GTSNPN, SVGIG (reference sequence). V shed 2 bases, J shed 15 bases, and the junction held 8 bases outside the gene matches. The CDR3 covers 12 residues. The CDR3 is CAWSPGQAKVFF. CDR3 DNA: TGTGCCTGGAGTCCGGGACAGGCGAAAGTGTTTTTT.

This clonotype occurred a few times. V is TRBV6-2 or TRBV6-3 and J is TRBJ2-7; weak D call: TRBD1 (6 bases). This CDR3 has 13 amino acids. Germline CDR1 reads MNHEY; CDR2 reads SVGEGT. V lost 5 bases and J lost 5, with 13 bases in between. CDR3 in DNA: TGTGCCAGCAGTCTCGACAGGTCCGACGAGCAGTACTTC. Translating it yields CASSLDRSDEQYF.

This clonotype was detected many times. The chain joins TRBV6-5 to TRBJ2-1; no clear D. The CDR3 runs 16 residues. V gave up 6 bases and J gave up 8 bases, with 23 bases separating them. Germline-derived CDR1 and CDR2 are MNHEY and SVGAGI. The CDR3 bases are TGTGCCAGCAGCCCCTTTTTAGGGTATGGGCGCGATGAGCAGTTCTTC. Translating gives CASSPFLGYGRDEQFF.

This clonotype turned up a few times. This sequence joins TRBV28 and TRBJ2-5, with D tentatively TRBD1 (5 bases). The germline V and J ends were trimmed by 2 bases and 5 bases, with 18 bases remaining between them. Germline V gene data show CDR1 as MDHEN and CDR2 as SYDVKM. This CDR3 is 16 amino acids long. The CDR3: CASSLPWTSPPETQYF. The DNA for the CDR3 is TGTGCCAGCAGTTTACCCTGGACAAGTCCTCCGGAGACCCAGTACTTC.

The rearrangement joins TRBV7-8 to TRBJ2-1, with D unresolved. CDR3 size: 17 residues. Trimming took off 2 bases at V and 5 bases at J, with 19 bases between the two ends. Germline CDR1 and CDR2: SGHVS and FQNEAQ. The CDR3 DNA is TGTGCCAGCAGCTTACGTTTCTATCCCGGCCTCCACAATGAGCAGTTCTTC. Translating it yields CASSLRFYPGLHNEQFF.

This clonotype was recorded at least ten times. The V and J genes are TRBV7-2 and TRBJ1-1; D not resolved. The CDR3 is 13 residues long. V lost 5 bases and J lost 1, with 8 bases in between. Germline V gene sequence: CDR1 SGHTA, CDR2 FQGNSA. Here the CDR3 reads CASSASWNTEAFF. The CDR3 region has the DNA TGTGCCAGCAGCGCAAGTTGGAACACTGAAGCTTTCTTT.

This clonotype showed up just a few times. The J gene is TRBJ2-1, the V gene TRBV27, with D perhaps given as TRBD1 or TRBD2 (6 bases each). The germline V and J ends were trimmed by 2 bases and 1 base, with 12 bases remaining between them. CDR3 length: 16 residues. Germline lookup yields CDR1 MNHEY and CDR2 SMNVEV (reference sequence). CDR3 in amino acids: CASSLGGPGSYNEQFF. CDR3 bases: TGTGCCAGCAGTTTAGGGGGGCCTGGGTCCTACAATGAGCAGTTCTTC.

The CDR3 DNA follows: TGCGCCAGCAGCGGCGGCACAGATACGCAGTATTTT. Residues: CASSGGTDTQYF. The rearrangement links TRBV5-1 to TRBJ2-3; D not certain. The CDR3 extends over 12 amino acids. CDR1 is SGHRS and CDR2 is YFSETQ in the germline V gene. Trimming cost V 4 bases and J 1 base, with 4 bases left between them.

The sample holds a few counts of this clonotype. This rearrangement joins TRBV12-3 or TRBV12-4 to TRBJ2-5, with D maybe TRBD2 (5 bases). The CDR3 totals 14 residues. The V gene lost 2 bases and the J gene lost 3 bases, with 10 bases spanning the gap. For the CDR3, the DNA is TGTGCCAGCAGTTTATCGCACGGGGAAGAGACCCAGTACTTC. Protein: CASSLSHGEETQYF.

The chain is built from TRBV6-2 or TRBV6-3 and TRBJ2-7; 11 bases agree with TRBD2. This CDR3 is built from 15 residues. The germline CDR1 and CDR2 sequences are MNHEY and SVGEGT. V gave up 0 bases and J gave up 3 bases; unmatched junction bases: 1. The CDR3 spells CASSYSGTSGYEQYF. The CDR3 DNA reads TGTGCCAGCAGTTACTCCGGGACTAGCGGCTACGAGCAGTACTTC.

V is TRBV10-2 and J is TRBJ2-7, with 8 bases matching TRBD1. Germline V CDR1 and CDR2: WSHSY, SAAADI. V lost 6 bases to trimming and J lost 7 bases; unmatched junction nucleotides: 14. CDR3 length equals 15 residues. In nucleotides, the CDR3 is TGCGCCAGCAGAGCCTTGTCTCAGGGGGCTGGAGAGCAGTACTTC. Residues: CASRALSQGAGEQYF.